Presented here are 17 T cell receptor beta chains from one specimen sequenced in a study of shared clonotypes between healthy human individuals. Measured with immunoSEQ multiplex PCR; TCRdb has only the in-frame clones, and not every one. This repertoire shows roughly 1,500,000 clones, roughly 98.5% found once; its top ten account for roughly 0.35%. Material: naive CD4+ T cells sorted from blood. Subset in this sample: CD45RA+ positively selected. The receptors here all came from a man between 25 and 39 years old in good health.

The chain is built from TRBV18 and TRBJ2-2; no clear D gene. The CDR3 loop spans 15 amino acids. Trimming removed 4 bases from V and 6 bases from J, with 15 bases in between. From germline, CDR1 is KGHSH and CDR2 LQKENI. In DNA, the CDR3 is TGTGCCAGCTCACAAAGCGTCACGGTCTCCGGGGAGCTGTTTTTT. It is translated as CASSQSVTVSGELFF.

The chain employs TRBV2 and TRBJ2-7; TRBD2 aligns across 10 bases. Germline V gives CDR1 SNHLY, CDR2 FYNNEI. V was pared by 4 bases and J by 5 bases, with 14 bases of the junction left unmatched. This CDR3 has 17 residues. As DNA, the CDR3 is TGTGCCAGCAGTGTGTATGAAACGAGACTAGCGGGTGACGAGCAGTACTTC. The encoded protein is CASSVYETRLAGDEQYF.

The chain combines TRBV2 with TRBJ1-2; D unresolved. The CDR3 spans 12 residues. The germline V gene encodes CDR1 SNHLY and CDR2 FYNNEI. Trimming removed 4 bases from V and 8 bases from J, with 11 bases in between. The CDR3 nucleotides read TGTGCCAGCAGTGCCACAGTCTGGGGCTACACCTTC. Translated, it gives CASSATVWGYTF.

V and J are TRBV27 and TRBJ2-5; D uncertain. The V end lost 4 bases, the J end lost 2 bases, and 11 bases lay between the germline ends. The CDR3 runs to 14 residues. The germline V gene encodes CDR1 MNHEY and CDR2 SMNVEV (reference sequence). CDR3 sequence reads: CASSSPYRQETQYF. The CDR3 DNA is TGTGCCAGCAGTTCCCCCTACCGGCAAGAGACCCAGTACTTC.

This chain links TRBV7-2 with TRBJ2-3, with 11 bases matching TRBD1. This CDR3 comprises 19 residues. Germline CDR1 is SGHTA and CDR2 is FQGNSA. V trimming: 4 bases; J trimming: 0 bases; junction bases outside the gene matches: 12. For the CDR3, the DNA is TGTGCCAGCAGCTGGGATCCGGACAGGGGGCCTCTTAGCACAGATACGCAGTATTTT. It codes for CASSWDPDRGPLSTDTQYF.

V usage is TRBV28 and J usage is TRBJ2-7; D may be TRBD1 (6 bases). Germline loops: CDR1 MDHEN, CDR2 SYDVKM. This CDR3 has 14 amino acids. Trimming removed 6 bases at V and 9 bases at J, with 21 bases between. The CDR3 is CASRGLPGAPRQYF. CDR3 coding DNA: TGTGCCAGCAGAGGGTTGCCAGGGGCGCCTCGGCAGTACTTC.

The CDR3 sequence is CAISRGGANTEAFF. In nucleotides, the CDR3 is TGTGCCATATCCCGGGGGGGGGCCAACACTGAAGCTTTCTTT. This chain links TRBV10-3 with TRBJ1-1; perhaps TRBD1 as D (6 bases). The V and J ends lost 9 bases and 2 bases respectively, with 16 bases between them. In germline, CDR1 is ENHRY, CDR2 SYGVKD. The CDR3 is 14 residues long.

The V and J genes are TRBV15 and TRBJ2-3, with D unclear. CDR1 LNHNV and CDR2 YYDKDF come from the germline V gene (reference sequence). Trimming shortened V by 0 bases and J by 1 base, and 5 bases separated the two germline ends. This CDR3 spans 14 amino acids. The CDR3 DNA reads TGTGCCACCAGCAGAGATGGCCGCACAGATACGCAGTATTTT. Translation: CATSRDGRTDTQYF.

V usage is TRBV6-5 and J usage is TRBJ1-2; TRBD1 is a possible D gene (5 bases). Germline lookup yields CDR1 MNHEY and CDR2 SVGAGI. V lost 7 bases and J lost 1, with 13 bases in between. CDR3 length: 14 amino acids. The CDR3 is CASTRQSGNYGYTF. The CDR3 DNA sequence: TGTGCCAGCACACGACAGAGCGGTAACTATGGCTACACCTTC.

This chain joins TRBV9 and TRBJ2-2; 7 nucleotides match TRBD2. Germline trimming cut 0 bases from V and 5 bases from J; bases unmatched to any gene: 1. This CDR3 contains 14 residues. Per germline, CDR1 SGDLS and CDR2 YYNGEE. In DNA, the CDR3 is TGTGCCAGCAGCGTAGAAGCGGGGACCGGGGAGCTGTTTTTT. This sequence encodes CASSVEAGTGELFF.

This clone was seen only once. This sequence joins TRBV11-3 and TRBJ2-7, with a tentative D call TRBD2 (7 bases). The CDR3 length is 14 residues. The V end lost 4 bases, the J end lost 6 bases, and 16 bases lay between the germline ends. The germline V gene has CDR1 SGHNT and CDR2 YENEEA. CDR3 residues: CASSWGGPNGEQYF. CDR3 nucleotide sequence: TGTGCCAGCAGCTGGGGGGGCCCCAACGGCGAGCAGTACTTC.

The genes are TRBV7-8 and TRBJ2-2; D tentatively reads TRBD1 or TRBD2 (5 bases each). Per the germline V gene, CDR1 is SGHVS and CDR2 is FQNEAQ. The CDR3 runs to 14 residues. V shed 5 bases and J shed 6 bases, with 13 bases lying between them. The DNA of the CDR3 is TGTGCCAGCAGCCGGGACCGTGAGGCCGGGGAGCTGTTTTTT. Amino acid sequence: CASSRDREAGELFF.

The CDR3 DNA reads TGTGCCAGCACCAAGCAGGGTGGCTACGAGCAGTACTTC. Its protein product is CASTKQGGYEQYF. The V and J genes are TRBV2 and TRBJ2-7, with D possibly matching TRBD1 (5 bases). Trimming removed 7 bases at V and 3 bases at J, with 13 bases between. The CDR3 spans 13 residues. Germline V gives CDR1 SNHLY, CDR2 FYNNEI.

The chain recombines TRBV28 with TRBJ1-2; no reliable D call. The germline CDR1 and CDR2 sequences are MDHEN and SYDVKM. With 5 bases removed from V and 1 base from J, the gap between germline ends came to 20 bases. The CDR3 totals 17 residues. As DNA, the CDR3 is TGTGCCAGCAGTGGGCCTGAGGGCAGACATCATAACTATGGCTACACCTTC. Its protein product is CASSGPEGRHHNYGYTF.

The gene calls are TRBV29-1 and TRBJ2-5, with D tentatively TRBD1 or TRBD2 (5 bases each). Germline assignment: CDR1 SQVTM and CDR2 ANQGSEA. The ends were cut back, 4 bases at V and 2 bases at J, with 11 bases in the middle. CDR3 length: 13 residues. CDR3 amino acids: CSVVGEPQETQYF. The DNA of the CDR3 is TGCAGCGTTGTGGGGGAACCACAAGAGACCCAGTACTTC.

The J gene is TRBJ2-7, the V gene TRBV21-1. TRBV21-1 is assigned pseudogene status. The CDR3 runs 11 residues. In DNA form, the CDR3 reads TGTGCCAGCAGCTTTGACTACGAGCAGTACTTC. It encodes CASSFDYEQYF.

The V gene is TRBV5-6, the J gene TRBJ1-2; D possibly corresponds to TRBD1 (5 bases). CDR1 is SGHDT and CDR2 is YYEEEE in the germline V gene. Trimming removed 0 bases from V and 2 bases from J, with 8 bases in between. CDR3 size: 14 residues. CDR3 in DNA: TGTGCCAGCAGCTTGGAGGGGCCAAACTATGGCTACACCTTC. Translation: CASSLEGPNYGYTF.